Listed here are 21 T cell receptor beta chains from one sample, sequenced in a study of cytomegalovirus exposure and HLA in healthy donors. TCRdb's table, derived via immunoSEQ multiplex PCR, lists solely in-frame clones and lacks some. The sample yields over 200,000 clones, 88% seen once. The sample consisted of PBMCs. All receptors derive from a woman under 30 in good health and CMV-seronegative.

The chain couples TRBV5-1 to TRBJ2-2, with 7 positions matching TRBD1. Germline values: CDR1 SGHRS, CDR2 YFSETQ. V shed 0 bases and J 6 bases; nucleotides not matched to a gene: 2. This CDR3 has 14 residues. CDR3 in amino acids: CASSLGQGPGELFF. In DNA form, the CDR3 reads TGCGCCAGCAGCTTGGGACAGGGACCCGGGGAGCTGTTTTTT.

The rearrangement links TRBV9 to TRBJ1-3; a weak D match, TRBD1 (5 bases). Germline lookup yields CDR1 SGDLS and CDR2 YYNGEE. Trimming took off 0 bases at V and 4 bases at J, with 11 bases between the two ends. CDR3 length: 15 amino acids. As DNA, the CDR3 is TGTGCCAGCAGCGTAGCCCCAGGGTGGGGAAACACCATATATTTT. Translation gives CASSVAPGWGNTIYF.

V and J are TRBV28 and TRBJ1-2; no reliable D call. The germline gives CDR1 MDHEN, CDR2 SYDVKM. The CDR3 covers 17 residues. V lost 5 bases and J lost 1, with 20 bases in between. Written as DNA, the CDR3 is TGTGCCAGCAGTACACCGCCTCAGAGGACTTTTAACTATGGCTACACCTTC. As protein: CASSTPPQRTFNYGYTF.

This clone was seen more than once but under ten times. The chain is built from TRBV4-1 and TRBJ2-7; 9 nucleotides agree with TRBD2. The CDR3 totals 15 residues. Germline-derived CDR1 and CDR2 are MGHRA and YSYEKL. V lost 2 bases and J lost 2; bases outside the gene matches: 4. CDR3 sequence (DNA): TGCGCCAGCAGCCAAAGACTAGCGGTGGCCTACGAGCAGTACTTC. It specifies CASSQRLAVAYEQYF.

The gene calls are TRBV7-9 and TRBJ2-5, with a weak D call TRBD2 (6 bases). The CDR3 spans 16 residues. The ends were cut back, 5 bases at V and 3 bases at J, with 19 bases in the middle. Germline CDR1 and CDR2: SEHNR and FQNEAQ (reference sequence). As DNA, the CDR3 is TGTGCCAGCAGCCGATCCGGGACTGCGGGCGAAGAGACCCAGTACTTC. Its translation is CASSRSGTAGEETQYF.

The V call is TRBV28, the J call TRBJ2-7, with 10 positions matching TRBD2. V lost 2 bases and J lost 4; bases outside the gene matches: 11. CDR3 size: 17 residues. CDR1 and CDR2 from the germline V gene are MDHEN and SYDVKM. The CDR3 DNA sequence: TGTGCCAGCAGTTTAGGTAGCGGGAGGCTCACAGGGTACGAGCAGTACTTC. This encodes CASSLGSGRLTGYEQYF.

The J gene is TRBJ2-2, the V gene TRBV2; the match to TRBD1 covers 7 bases. The CDR3 loop spans 16 amino acids. Germline-derived CDR1 and CDR2 are SNHLY and FYNNEI. V was clipped by 6 bases and J by 7 bases; unmatched bases: 14. The CDR3 DNA reads TGTGCCAGCAGGGTAGGGGGCTTACCTCGTCACGGGGAGCTGTTTTTT. Translated: CASRVGGLPRHGELFF. Together with reference TRBV2 and TRBJ2-2, the CDR3 gives the full variable domain: EPEVTQTPSHQVTQMGQEVILRCVPISNHLYFYWYRQILGQKVEFLVSFYNNEISEKSEIFDDQFSVERPDGSNFTLKIRSTKLEDSAMYFCASRVGGLPRHGELFFGEGSRLTVL.

This chain uses TRBV6-1 with TRBJ2-1, with a weak D call TRBD2 (5 bases). V was trimmed by 0 bases and J by 10 bases, leaving 10 bases between them. The CDR3 loop spans 13 amino acids. The germline V gene has CDR1 MNHNS and CDR2 SASEGT. CDR3 sequence: CASSEAGGHEQFF. The CDR3, as DNA: TGTGCCAGCAGTGAAGCGGGCGGGCACGAGCAGTTCTTC.

This rearrangement joins TRBV11-2 to TRBJ2-1, with 11 bases aligning to TRBD2. This CDR3 is 16 amino acids long. CDR1 and CDR2 (germline): SGHAT, FQNNGV. Losses at the gene ends were 2 bases for V and 6 bases for J; bases not matched to a gene: 6. CDR3 loop: CASSLIAGGRINEQFF. CDR3 coding DNA: TGTGCCAGCAGCTTAATAGCGGGAGGGCGGATCAATGAGCAGTTCTTC.

This chain connects TRBV10-1 to TRBJ1-1, with 7 positions matching TRBD1. Trimming took 7 bases from V and 4 from J; bases not matched to a gene: 27. Germline-derived CDR1 and CDR2 are WNHNN and SYGVQD (reference sequence). The CDR3 is made up of 20 amino acids. The CDR3 DNA sequence: TGCGCCAGCACATCGTCTGTACATACAAAGGGGGCCGGGGAACGCACTGAAGCTTTCTTT. This translates into CASTSSVHTKGAGERTEAFF.

V is TRBV4-1 and J is TRBJ2-7; the D gene is possibly TRBD1 (5 bases). The CDR3 runs to 15 residues. CDR1 is MGHRA, CDR2 YSYEKL, per germline. V gave up 1 base and J gave up 0 bases, with 10 bases separating them. CDR3 in DNA: TGCGCCAGCAGCCAAGGAACAGGTGGCTCCTACGAGCAGTACTTC. This sequence encodes CASSQGTGGSYEQYF.

This chain links TRBV6-5 with TRBJ2-7, with D possibly matching TRBD1 (5 bases). CDR1 is MNHEY, CDR2 SVGAGI, per germline. The CDR3 runs 14 residues. V dropped 2 bases and J dropped 4 bases, with 12 bases sitting between them. The CDR3 is CASSYRMTEYEQYF. CDR3 sequence (DNA): TGTGCCAGCAGTTACCGCATGACAGAGTACGAGCAGTACTTC.

This chain links TRBV7-2 with TRBJ2-7; no definite D call. There are 11 residues in the CDR3. The V gene lost 7 bases and the J gene lost 2 bases, with 6 bases spanning the gap. Germline CDR1 reads SGHTA; CDR2 reads FQGNSA. The CDR3 reads CASKSAYEQYF. For the CDR3, the DNA is TGTGCCAGCAAGTCGGCCTACGAGCAGTACTTC.

This rearrangement joins TRBV29-1 to TRBJ2-1; TRBD2 aligns across 9 bases. The ends lost 7 bases at V and 7 bases at J; junction bases unmatched: 8. Germline V gene lookup returns CDR1 SQVTM and CDR2 ANQGSEA. This CDR3 is built from 13 residues. The CDR3 DNA sequence: TGCAGCGCTGTGCCTAGCGGGATAAATGAGCAGTTCTTC. This sequence encodes CSAVPSGINEQFF.

The CDR3 loop reads CASRVSGTSYYEQYF. For the CDR3, the DNA is TGTGCCAGCAGGGTCTCCGGGACTAGCTACTACGAGCAGTACTTC. J is TRBJ2-7 and V is TRBV27; 9 nucleotides match TRBD2. Unmatched junction bases numbered 9, after V lost 6 bases and J lost 3 bases. The CDR3 spans 15 residues. Per the germline V gene, CDR1 is MNHEY and CDR2 is SMNVEV (reference sequence).

The chain has TRBV9 and TRBJ2-3, with D perhaps TRBD1 (6 bases). The ends were cut back, 4 bases at V and 2 bases at J, with 14 bases in the middle. This CDR3 spans 15 amino acids. CDR1 is SGDLS and CDR2 is YYNGEE in the germline V gene. CDR3 sequence (DNA): TGTGCCAGCAGCCCGCACAGGGTCGCCACAGATACGCAGTATTTT. It yields the protein CASSPHRVATDTQYF.

The chain has TRBV2 and TRBJ2-3, with a weak D call TRBD2 (6 bases). This CDR3 has 15 amino acids. With 3 bases removed from V and 0 bases from J, the gap between germline ends came to 10 bases. Per the germline V gene, CDR1 is SNHLY and CDR2 is FYNNEI. The CDR3 coding sequence is TGTGCCAGCAGTGAGGGGGGAGAGAGCACAGATACGCAGTATTTT. Its protein product is CASSEGGESTDTQYF. The full variable domain, its missing parts supplied by reference TRBV2 and TRBJ2-3, is EPEVTQTPSHQVTQMGQEVILRCVPISNHLYFYWYRQILGQKVEFLVSFYNNEISEKSEIFDDQFSVERPDGSNFTLKIRSTKLEDSAMYFCASSEGGESTDTQYFGPGTRLTVL.

In its sample, this clone was seen a few times. The chain recombines TRBV19 with TRBJ1-1; the match to TRBD1 covers 8 bases. CDR1 LNHDA and CDR2 SQIVND come from the germline V gene (reference sequence). V lost 2 bases and J lost 4; bases outside the gene matches: 6. The CDR3 runs 15 residues. Here the CDR3 DNA reads TGTGCCAGTAGTATATCGGACAGGGCGGGCACTGAAGCTTTCTTT. Translating gives CASSISDRAGTEAFF.

This chain connects TRBV28 to TRBJ1-3, with D tentatively TRBD1 (5 bases). V dropped 7 bases and J dropped 4 bases, with 17 bases sitting between them. The germline CDR1 and CDR2 sequences are MDHEN and SYDVKM. The length of the CDR3 is 15 residues. This chain's CDR3 is CASTLGQGTGNTIYF. CDR3 nucleotides: TGTGCCAGCACCTTGGGGCAGGGAACGGGAAACACCATATATTTT.

The V call is TRBV5-6, the J call TRBJ2-5, with D perhaps matching TRBD2 (6 bases). The germline V and J ends were trimmed by 0 bases and 5 bases, with 14 bases remaining between them. Germline CDR1 and CDR2: SGHDT and YYEEEE. This CDR3 contains 15 residues. CDR3 region: CASSLGPGRKETQYF. CDR3 nucleotides: TGTGCCAGCAGCTTGGGTCCAGGGAGGAAGGAGACCCAGTACTTC.

The chain is built from TRBV27 and TRBJ1-5, with D possibly matching TRBD1 (6 bases). The CDR3 has 15 amino acids. CDR1 and CDR2 from the germline V gene are MNHEY and SMNVEV (reference sequence). V was trimmed by 0 bases and J by 6 bases, leaving 12 bases between them. The CDR3 reads CASSLSSPGAQPQHF. The DNA of the CDR3 is TGTGCCAGCAGTTTATCTTCTCCAGGGGCTCAGCCCCAGCATTTT.